Listed here is a single T cell receptor (beta chain). This record belongs to a study of T cell changes during pregnancy in multiple sclerosis. Clones were sequenced by immunoSEQ multiplex PCR, and TCRdb holds only the in-frame ones, with some missing. The sample lists about 100,000 clones, around 93% seen once, with about 2% in the top ten. The CDR3 runs 13 residues. Looked up from germline, CDR1 is MDHEN and CDR2 is SYDVKM. Between the trimmed V and J ends, which lost 4 bases and 7 bases, there was a span of 13 bases. The genes are TRBV28 and TRBJ1-2; unclear D gene. This material consisted of peripheral blood, taken after pregnancy. This clonotype was sampled from a female donor with multiple sclerosis, enrolled in a pregnancy study. The CDR3 coding sequence is TGTGCCAGCAGTTCACACCGGGAGGTTGGCTACACCTTC. Protein: CASSSHREVGYTF.